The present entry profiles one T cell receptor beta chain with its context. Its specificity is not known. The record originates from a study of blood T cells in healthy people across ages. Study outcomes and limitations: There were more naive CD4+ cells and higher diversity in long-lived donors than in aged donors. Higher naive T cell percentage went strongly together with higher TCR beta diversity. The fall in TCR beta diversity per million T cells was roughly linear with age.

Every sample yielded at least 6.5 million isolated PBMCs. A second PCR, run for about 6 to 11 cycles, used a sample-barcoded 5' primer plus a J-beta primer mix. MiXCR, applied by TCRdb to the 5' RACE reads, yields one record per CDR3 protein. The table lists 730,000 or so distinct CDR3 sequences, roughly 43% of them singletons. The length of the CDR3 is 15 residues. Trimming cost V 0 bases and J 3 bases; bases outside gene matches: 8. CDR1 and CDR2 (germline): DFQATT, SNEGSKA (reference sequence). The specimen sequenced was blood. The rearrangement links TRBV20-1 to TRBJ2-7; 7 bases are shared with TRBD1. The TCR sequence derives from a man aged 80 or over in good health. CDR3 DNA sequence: TGCAGTGCTAGAGATGCAGGGGGTTCGAACTACGAGCAGTACTTC. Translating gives CSARDAGGSNYEQYF.